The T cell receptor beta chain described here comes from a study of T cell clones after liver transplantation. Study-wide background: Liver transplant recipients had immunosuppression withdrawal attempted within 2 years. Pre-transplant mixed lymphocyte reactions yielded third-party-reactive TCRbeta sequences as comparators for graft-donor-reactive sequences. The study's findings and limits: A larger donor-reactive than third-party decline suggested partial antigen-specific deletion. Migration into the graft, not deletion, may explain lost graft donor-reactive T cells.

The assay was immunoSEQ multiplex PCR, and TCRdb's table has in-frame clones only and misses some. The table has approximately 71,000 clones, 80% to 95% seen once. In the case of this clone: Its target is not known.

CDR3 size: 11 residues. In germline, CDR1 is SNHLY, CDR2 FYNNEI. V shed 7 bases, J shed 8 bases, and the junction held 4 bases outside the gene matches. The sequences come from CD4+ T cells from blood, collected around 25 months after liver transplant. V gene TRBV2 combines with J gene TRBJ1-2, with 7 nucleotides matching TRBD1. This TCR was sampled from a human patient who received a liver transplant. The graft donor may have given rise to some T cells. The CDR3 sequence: CASTSGGGYTF. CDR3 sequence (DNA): TGTGCCAGCACCTCAGGGGGGGGCTACACCTTC.